A single sample is the source of the 8 T cell receptor beta chains below, sequenced in a study of T cell changes during pregnancy in multiple sclerosis (dated by TCRdb to about 2019). The library was produced with the immunoSEQ multiplex PCR assay. Held by TCRdb, this immuneACCESS table contains in-frame sequences only and omits some clones. Under half of the omission traces to an unresolved V gene where checked; the cause of the rest is unknown. This sample has tens of thousands of clones in its table, and approximately 92% of those were observed once. Less than 2% of the sample lies in the top ten. Sequenced here: peripheral blood, sampled in the first trimester of pregnancy. The receptors were gathered from a female donor with multiple sclerosis, enrolled in a pregnancy study.

In its sample, this clone was seen once. The rearrangement joins TRBV7-2 to TRBJ2-1; 8 bases agree with TRBD1. V shed 5 bases, J shed 4 bases, and the junction held 4 bases outside the gene matches. This CDR3 spans 14 amino acids. CDR1 and CDR2 from the germline V gene are SGHTA and FQGNSA. CDR3: CASSERTGYNEQFF. The CDR3 coding sequence is TGTGCCAGCAGCGAAAGGACAGGGTACAATGAGCAGTTCTTC.

With regard to this clone: At one boundary the junction diverges from the germline segment, which might be a read error. The chain couples TRBV10-1 to TRBJ2-3; TRBD2 aligns across 9 bases. Germline V CDR1 and CDR2: WNHNN, SYGVQD (reference sequence). This CDR3 is 16 amino acids long. CDR3 residues: CASSGALGTSIDTQYF. In DNA, the CDR3 is TGCGCCAGCAGTGGGGCTCTCGGGACTAGCATAGATACGCAGTATTTT.

This chain uses TRBV9 with TRBJ2-7, with no clear D. Germline lookup yields CDR1 SGDLS and CDR2 YYNGEE. This CDR3 spans 12 amino acids. Trimming pared 1 base from V and 7 bases from J, leaving 9 bases between. Written as DNA, the CDR3 is TGTGCCAGCAGCGTAAGCTCATCAGAGCAGTACTTC. It is translated as CASSVSSSEQYF. The full variable domain, completed using reference TRBV9 and TRBJ2-7, is DSGVTQTPKHLITATGQRVTLRCSPRSGDLSVYWYQQSLDQGLQFLIQYYNGEERAKGNILERFSAQQFPDLHSELNLSSLELGDSALYFCASSVSSSEQYFGPGTRLTVT.

The gene calls are TRBV27 and TRBJ1-4; 7 bases align to TRBD1. CDR3 size: 14 residues. Germline V gene lookup returns CDR1 MNHEY and CDR2 SMNVEV (reference sequence). J lost 5 bases, V lost 2 bases, and 2 bases had no gene match. The CDR3 loop reads CASSLQGGNEKLFF. DNA for the CDR3: TGTGCCAGCAGTTTACAGGGGGGAAATGAAAAACTGTTTTTT.

The sample holds one count of this clone. The chain recombines TRBV11-1 with TRBJ2-3; D is possibly TRBD2 (5 bases). Germline V lookup: CDR1 SGHAT, CDR2 FQDESV (reference sequence). The CDR3 covers 15 residues. Trimming removed 3 bases at V and 1 base at J, with 11 bases between. CDR3 protein: CASSLEVPGTDTQYF. The CDR3 DNA is TGTGCCAGCAGCTTGGAGGTCCCTGGCACAGATACGCAGTATTTT.

The chain combines TRBV11-2 with TRBJ2-5; 9 positions agree with TRBD1. This CDR3 contains 15 residues. Germline values: CDR1 SGHAT, CDR2 FQNNGV. Trimming took 5 bases from V and 5 from J; bases not matched to a gene: 9. The CDR3 DNA sequence: TGTGCCAGCAGCCTCCCCGACAGGGGGAGGGAGACCCAGTACTTC. It encodes CASSLPDRGRETQYF. Combining the CDR3 with reference TRBV11-2 and TRBJ2-5 gives the whole variable domain EAGVAQSPRYKIIEKRQSVAFWCNPISGHATLYWYQQILGQGPKLLIQFQNNGVVDDSQLPKDRFSAERLKGVDSTLKIQPAKLEDSAVYLCASSLPDRGRETQYFGPGTRLLVL.

The rearrangement joins TRBV5-1 to TRBJ2-2; 8 nucleotides match TRBD1. The CDR3 has 15 amino acids. CDR1 and CDR2 from the germline V gene are SGHRS and YFSETQ. J gave up 4 bases and V 4 bases, and 6 bases lay outside the gene matches. CDR3 residues: CASSSGQGITGELFF. The CDR3 bases are TGCGCCAGCAGCAGTGGACAGGGTATCACCGGGGAGCTGTTTTTT.

The rearrangement uses TRBV4-1 and TRBJ2-7; D not resolved. The ends were cut back, 1 base at V and 1 base at J, with 5 bases in the middle. The CDR3 consists of 13 residues. Germline V gene sequence: CDR1 MGHRA, CDR2 YSYEKL. The CDR3 region is CASSQVRSYEQYF. The CDR3 DNA reads TGCGCCAGCAGCCAAGTGAGATCCTACGAGCAGTACTTC.